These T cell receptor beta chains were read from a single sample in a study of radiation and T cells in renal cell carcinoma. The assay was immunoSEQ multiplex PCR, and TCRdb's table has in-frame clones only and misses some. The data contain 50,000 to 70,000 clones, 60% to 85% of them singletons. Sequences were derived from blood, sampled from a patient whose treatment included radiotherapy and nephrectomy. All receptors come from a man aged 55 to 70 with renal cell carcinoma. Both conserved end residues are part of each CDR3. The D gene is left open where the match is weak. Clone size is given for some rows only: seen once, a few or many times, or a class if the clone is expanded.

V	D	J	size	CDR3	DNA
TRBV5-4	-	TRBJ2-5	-	CASSTQIEETQYF	TGTGCCAGCAGCACCCAAATAGAAGAGACCCAGTACTTC
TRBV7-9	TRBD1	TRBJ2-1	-	CASSSRTGENNEQFF	TGTGCCAGCAGCTCCCGGACAGGGGAAAACAATGAGCAGTTCTTC
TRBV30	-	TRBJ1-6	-	CASNGPSHSPLHF	TGTGCCTCCAACGGGCCTAGCCATTCACCCCTCCACTTT
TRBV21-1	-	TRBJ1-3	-	CASIAGGTGNTIYF	TGTGCCAGCATAGCTGGGGGCACCGGAAACACCATATATTTT
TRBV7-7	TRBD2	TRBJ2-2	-	CASSLYLLAENTGELFF	TGTGCCAGCAGCTTATACTTACTAGCGGAAAACACCGGGGAGCTGTTTTTT
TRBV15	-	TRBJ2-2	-	CATSGTTGLTGELFF	TGTGCCACCAGCGGAACCACAGGGCTCACCGGGGAGCTGTTTTTT
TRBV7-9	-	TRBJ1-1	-	CASSEMGNTEAFF	TGTGCCAGCAGCGAGATGGGGAACACTGAAGCTTTCTTT
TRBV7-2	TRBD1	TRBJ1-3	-	CASSSVQGYTIYF	TGTGCCAGCAGCTCCGTACAGGGGTACACCATATATTTT
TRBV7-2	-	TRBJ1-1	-	CASSVRGFGEAFF	TGTGCCAGCAGCGTGAGGGGGTTTGGGGAAGCTTTCTTT
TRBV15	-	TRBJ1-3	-	CATSSPGRISGNTIYF	TGTGCCACCAGCAGTCCCGGCCGGATCTCTGGAAACACCATATATTTT
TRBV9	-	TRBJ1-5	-	CASSADDSTYQPQHF	TGTGCCAGCAGCGCAGACGACAGTACCTATCAGCCCCAGCATTTT
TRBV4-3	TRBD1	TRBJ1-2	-	CASSQDWDSGYTF	TGCGCCAGCAGCCAAGATTGGGACAGCGGCTACACCTTC
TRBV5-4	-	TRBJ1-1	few	CASSSPSIFRDIENTEAFF	TGTGCCAGCAGCTCGCCCTCCATCTTCCGGGACATAGAGAACACTGAAGCTTTCTTT
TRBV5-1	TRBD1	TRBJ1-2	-	CASSPNTGQNYGYTF	TGCGCCAGCAGCCCAAACACGGGACAGAACTATGGCTACACCTTC
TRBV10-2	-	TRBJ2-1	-	CASSAVQGRDNEQFF	TGCGCCAGCAGTGCGGTTCAGGGAAGGGACAATGAGCAGTTCTTC
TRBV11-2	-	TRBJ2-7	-	CASSPASIVRGF	TGTGCCAGCAGCCCAGCAAGTATCGTTCGAGGCTTC
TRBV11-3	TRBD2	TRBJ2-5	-	CASSLNAGGGETQYF	TGTGCCAGCAGCTTAAACGCGGGAGGGGGAGAGACCCAGTACTTC
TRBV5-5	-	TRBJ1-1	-	CASSLFSGHLNTEAFF	TGTGCCAGCAGCTTGTTCTCCGGACACCTAAACACTGAAGCTTTCTTT
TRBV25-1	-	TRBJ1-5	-	CASSESGVGNQPQHF	TGTGCCAGCAGTGAATCGGGGGTGGGCAATCAGCCCCAGCATTTT
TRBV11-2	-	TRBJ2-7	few	CASSSLKGSGSYEQYF	TGTGCCAGCAGCTCCCTTAAGGGCAGCGGCTCCTACGAGCAGTACTTC
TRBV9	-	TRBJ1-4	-	CASTLGPLGEKLFF	TGTGCCAGCACCCTGGGGCCTTTGGGTGAAAAACTGTTTTTT
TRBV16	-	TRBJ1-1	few	CASSQSGSRVEAFF	TGTGCCAGCAGCCAATCAGGGTCGCGGGTGGAAGCTTTCTTT
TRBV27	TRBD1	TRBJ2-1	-	CASSLDRGYNEQFF	TGTGCCAGCAGTTTGGACAGGGGGTACAATGAGCAGTTCTTC
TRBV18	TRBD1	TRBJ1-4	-	CASSPWDRRNEKLFF	TGTGCCAGCTCACCATGGGACAGAAGAAATGAAAAACTGTTTTTT
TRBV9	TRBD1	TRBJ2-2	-	CASRQGATGELFF	TGTGCCAGCCGACAGGGGGCGACCGGGGAGCTGTTTTTT
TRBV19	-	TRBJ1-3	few	CASSIGTKSSGNTIYF	TGTGCCAGTAGTATTGGGACCAAGAGCTCTGGAAACACCATATATTTT
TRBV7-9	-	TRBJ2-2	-	CASSETGDGELFF	TGTGCCAGCAGCGAAACAGGAGACGGGGAGCTGTTTTTT
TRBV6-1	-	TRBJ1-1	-	CASLIGRLMNTEAFF	TGTGCCAGCCTGATTGGGAGATTAATGAACACTGAAGCTTTCTTT
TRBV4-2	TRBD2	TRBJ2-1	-	CASSHRLAGEDEQFF	TGTGCCAGCAGCCACAGGCTAGCGGGAGAAGATGAGCAGTTCTTC
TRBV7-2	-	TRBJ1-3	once	CASSHQTGIGGNTIYF	TGTGCCAGCAGCCACCAGACCGGAATCGGTGGAAACACCATATATTTT
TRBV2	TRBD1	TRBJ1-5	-	CASSGGQGAFQPQHF	TGTGCCAGCAGTGGGGGACAGGGGGCGTTTCAGCCCCAGCATTTT
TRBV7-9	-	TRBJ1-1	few	CASSNTGTEAFF	TGTGCCAGCAGCAATACAGGGACTGAAGCTTTCTTT
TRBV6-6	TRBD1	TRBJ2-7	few	CASDRGQGYEQYF	TGTGCCAGCGACCGCGGACAGGGCTACGAGCAGTACTTC
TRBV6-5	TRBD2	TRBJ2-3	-	CASRSGLASTDTQYF	TGTGCCAGCAGGTCGGGACTAGCGAGCACAGATACGCAGTATTTT
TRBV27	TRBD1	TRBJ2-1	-	CASRSLGTGGSYNEQFF	TGTGCCAGCAGGAGTTTAGGGACAGGGGGATCCTACAATGAGCAGTTCTTC
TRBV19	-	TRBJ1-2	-	CASSIARGGGYTF	TGTGCCAGTAGTATTGCCCGGGGCGGCGGCTACACCTTC
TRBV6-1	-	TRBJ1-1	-	CASSEQGRTEAFF	TGTGCCAGCAGTGAACAGGGGCGAACTGAAGCTTTCTTT
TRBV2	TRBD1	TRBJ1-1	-	CASHSGTGGPEAFF	TGTGCCAGCCACTCCGGGACAGGGGGCCCTGAAGCTTTCTTT
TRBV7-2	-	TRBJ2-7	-	CASSMGVEQYF	TGTGCCAGTTCGATGGGGGTCGAGCAGTACTTC
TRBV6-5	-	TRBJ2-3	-	CASSYSMGQNTDTQYF	TGTGCCAGCAGTTACTCGATGGGACAAAACACAGATACGCAGTATTTT
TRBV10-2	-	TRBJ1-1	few	CASSYASEAFF	TGCGCCAGCAGTTATGCGTCTGAAGCTTTCTTT
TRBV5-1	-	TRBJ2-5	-	CASSLEGNMETQYF	TGCGCCAGCAGCTTGGAGGGGAACATGGAGACCCAGTACTTC
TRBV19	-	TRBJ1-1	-	CASSPQTAMNTEAFF	TGTGCCAGTAGTCCCCAGACAGCAATGAACACTGAAGCTTTCTTT
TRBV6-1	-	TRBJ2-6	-	CASNPSSGANVLTF	TGTGCCAGCAATCCCTCTTCTGGGGCCAACGTCCTGACTTTC
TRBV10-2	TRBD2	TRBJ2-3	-	CASSESTSGTDTQYF	TGCGCCAGCAGTGAGTCGACTAGCGGGACAGATACGCAGTATTTT
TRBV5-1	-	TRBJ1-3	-	CASSEGEAGNTIYF	TGCGCCAGCAGCGAGGGGGAGGCTGGAAACACCATATATTTT
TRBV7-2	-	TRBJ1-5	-	CASSFRTLSNQPQHF	TGTGCCAGCAGCTTCCGAACCCTTAGCAATCAGCCCCAGCATTTT
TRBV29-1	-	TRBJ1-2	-	CSVEVTAGYTF	TGCAGCGTTGAAGTGACAGCCGGCTACACCTTC
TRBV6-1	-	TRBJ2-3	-	CASTVTRSTDTQYF	TGTGCCAGCACCGTCACTAGGAGCACAGATACGCAGTATTTT
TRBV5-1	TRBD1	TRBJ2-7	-	CASSEGQGRGEQYF	TGCGCCAGCAGCGAGGGACAGGGGCGAGGCGAGCAGTACTTC
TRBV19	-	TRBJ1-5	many	CASSIWQGEDQPQHF	TGTGCCAGTAGTATCTGGCAGGGAGAAGATCAGCCCCAGCATTTT
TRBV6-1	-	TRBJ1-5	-	CAESHDNQPQHF	TGTGCCGAATCACATGACAATCAGCCCCAGCATTTT